This record concerns one T cell receptor (beta chain) sequence. Its antigen has not been determined. Base qualities are not at hand, and no much larger clone is one base apart. These data are taken from a study of OX40 agonist ivuxolimab in advanced cancers. About the study as a whole: Ivuxolimab was a fully human IgG2 agonistic monoclonal antibody targeting the costimulatory receptor OX40 (CD134). Patients were allowed to have had prior anti-PD-1, anti-PD-L1 or anti-CTLA-4 therapy, and around 37% of the dose-escalation patients had previously received checkpoint inhibitors. The paper reports the monotherapy dose-escalation portion (N of about 51 patients) of the phase I ivuxolimab trial. Among the approximately 50 dose-escalation patients, some 20 had hepatocellular carcinoma, approximately 15 melanoma, 9 renal cell carcinoma and 9 head and neck cancer. Partial responses occurred in three dose-escalation patients: two with cutaneous melanoma and one with hepatocellular carcinoma. In the dose-escalation cohort, about four fifths of patients were male, and the mean age was 60 years with a range of 23 to 79. Intravenous ivuxolimab was administered to patients every 2 weeks at six dose levels: 0.01, 0.1, 0.3, 1.5, 3 and 10 mg/kg. Peripheral TCRbeta sequencing aimed to test whether ivuxolimab altered TCR sequence diversity and caused clonal T-cell expansion.

Study-level results and caveats: Low levels of normalized T-cell clonal expansion were also seen in some nonresponding patients. The antigen specificity of the peripheral T cells that underwent clonal expansion was not determined. After ivuxolimab, more expanded clones were found on average in CD8+ T cells than in CD4+ T cells. At doses from 0.1 to 3.0 mg/kg, clonal expansion was seen in both CD4+ and CD8+ blood T cells between baseline and week 6. Partial responders in the 0.1-3.0 mg/kg groups had among the lowest normalized peripheral clonal expansion, especially among CD8+ T cells.

Patients with autoimmune disease history or receiving systemic immunosuppression were excluded from the trial. Peripheral blood for TCR sequencing was drawn from every dose cohort at baseline, at cycle 4 day 1 and at cycle 7 day 1. The samples were taken from a phase I, first-in-human, multicenter, open-label dose-escalation trial of ivuxolimab. Adults with locally advanced or metastatic head and neck squamous cell, hepatocellular, melanoma or renal cell carcinoma were enrolled in the trial. Before TCR sequencing, CD4+ T cells and CD8+ T cells were sorted from peripheral blood as separate populations. Genomic DNA was isolated from the sorted cells so that the TCRbeta CDR3 region could be sequenced. The immunoSEQ Assay was used to sequence the TCRbeta CDR3 regions. TCRdb retrieved this table from immuneACCESS and kept in-frame rearrangements only. Not all clones are present; in checked studies, unresolved V genes account for under half, and no reason is known for the remainder. A total of tens of thousands of clones appear in this sample, more than 80% of them only once. The ten largest clones capture about 5.4% of the sample.

The clonotype comes from an adult with an advanced solid tumor such as melanoma, head and neck, liver or kidney cancer. The specimen comprised CD4+ or CD8+ T cells sorted from blood, sampled in a trial of the OX40 agonist ivuxolimab.

The nucleotide sequence is given as TGTGCCAGCAGTTACGGGCCATACATAGAAGGCTACGAGCAGTACTTC. Its protein product is CASSYGPYIEGYEQYF. The chain joins TRBV6-5 to TRBJ2-7; the D gene is unclear. Including cysteine and phenylalanine, the CDR3 has 16 amino acids. The retained sequence is limited to the CDR3, 48 bases, with the frame set at the first base. CDR1 and CDR2 are drawn from the germline V gene: MNHEY, SVGAGI. Trimming takes 2 bases from V and 3 bases from J, and the germline ends sit 17 bases apart.